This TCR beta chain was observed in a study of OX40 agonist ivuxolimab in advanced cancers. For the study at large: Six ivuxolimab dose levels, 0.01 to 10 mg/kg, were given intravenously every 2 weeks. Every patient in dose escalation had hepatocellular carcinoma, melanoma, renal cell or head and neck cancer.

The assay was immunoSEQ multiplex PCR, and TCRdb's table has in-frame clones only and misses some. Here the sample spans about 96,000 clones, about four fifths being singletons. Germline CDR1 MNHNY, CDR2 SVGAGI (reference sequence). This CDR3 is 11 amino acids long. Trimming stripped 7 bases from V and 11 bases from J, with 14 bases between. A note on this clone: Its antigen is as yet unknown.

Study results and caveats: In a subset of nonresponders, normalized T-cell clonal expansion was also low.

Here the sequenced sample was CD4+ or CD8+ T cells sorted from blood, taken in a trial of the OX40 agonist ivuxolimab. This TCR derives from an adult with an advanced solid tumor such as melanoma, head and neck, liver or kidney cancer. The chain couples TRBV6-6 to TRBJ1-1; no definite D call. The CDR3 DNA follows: TGTGCCAGCACCTCGGACCCTGTGGCTTTCTTT. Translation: CASTSDPVAFF.